This TCR beta chain was captured in a study of blood T cell repertoires in COVID-19 (dated by TCRdb to the early 2020s). In terms of the full investigation: Samples covering the acute and convalescent phases of COVID-19 were provided by collaborators in the United States, Italy and Spain. The prospective study material was composed of cDNA or gDNA derived from T cells, B-cell-depleted T cells, or PBMCs. Deeply sampled blood TCRbeta repertoires from subjects exposed to, actively infected with, or recovered from COVID-19 were included in the dataset. The repertoires were released in a freely available public database intended as a resource for research on the immune response to SARS-CoV-2. Samples came from the ongoing ImmuneRACE study (first 160 participants) plus 1,254 subjects from 6 global collaborators. Nearly every sample came with metadata listing a de-identified subject ID, COVID-19 status, age in years and sex. Where HLA class I and class II types were available, the types were taken from metadata supplied by the sample provider, not from assay-based typing. Study-level results and caveats: Clinical and demographic metadata were provided uncurated, with the amount varying by source and participant.

TCRbeta CDR3 regions were amplified from genomic DNA by means of the immunoSEQ Assay, a bias-controlled multiplex PCR. Per the source publication's procedure: Within the assay, amplification of reference gene primers was used to estimate how many nucleated cells each sample contained. Sequence reads were collapsed and filtered to measure the absolute abundance of every unique TCRbeta CDR3 rearrangement. For each sample, productive Simpson clonality was calculated as the square root of Simpson's diversity index across productive rearrangements. TCRdb provides this immuneACCESS table in a form limited to in-frame rearrangements. Some clones are lacking; in checked studies, under half of them reflect an unresolved V gene, and why the rest are absent is not known. V and J calls and clone size follow that table, whereas D and trimming were derived from the DNA. The table for this sample lists roughly 410,000 clones; more than 70% of them were counted only once. The top ten clonotypes cover under 3% of the sample.

This clone appeared a few times. What antigen it recognizes has not been identified. Qualities for individual bases were not recorded, and no much larger clone is one base off. At one collaborating source in Seattle, patients were enrolled during active infection and were followed longitudinally through the course of disease. The collaborating institutions used their own protocols to collect whole blood in K2EDTA tubes. For TCRbeta analysis, collaborator samples were shipped as frozen whole blood, as isolated PBMCs, or as DNA extracted from either sample type. The clonotype comes from a woman aged 60-75 years with COVID-19, enrolled during active disease. Sequences were obtained from peripheral blood.

The nucleotide sequence reads as follows: TGTGCCAGCTCACCTGACAGGCACTACGAGCAGTACTTC. This gives the protein CASSPDRHYEQYF. The sequence joins TRBV18 to TRBJ2-7; the D gene is perhaps TRBD1, from 6 matching bases. V is pared back by 3 bases and J by 3 bases, with 9 bases lying between the germline termini. The germline V gene supplies CDR1 KGHSH and CDR2 LQKENI. The CDR3 starts with the cysteine, ends with the phenylalanine, and has 13 residues. The DNA shown is the 39-base CDR3, in frame from base 1.